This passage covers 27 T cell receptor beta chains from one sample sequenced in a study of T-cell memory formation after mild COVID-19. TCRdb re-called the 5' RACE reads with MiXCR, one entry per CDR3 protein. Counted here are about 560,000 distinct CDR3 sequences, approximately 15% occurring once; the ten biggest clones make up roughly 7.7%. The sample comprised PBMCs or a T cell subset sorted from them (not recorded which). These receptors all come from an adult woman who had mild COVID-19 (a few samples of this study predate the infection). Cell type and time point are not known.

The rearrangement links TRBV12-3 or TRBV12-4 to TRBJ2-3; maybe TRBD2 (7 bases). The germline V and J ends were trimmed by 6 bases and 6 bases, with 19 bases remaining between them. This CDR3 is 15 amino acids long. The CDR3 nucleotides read TGTGCCAGCAGCATTAAGGGGGGGCCTGGGGATACGCAGTATTTT. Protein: CASSIKGGPGDTQYF.

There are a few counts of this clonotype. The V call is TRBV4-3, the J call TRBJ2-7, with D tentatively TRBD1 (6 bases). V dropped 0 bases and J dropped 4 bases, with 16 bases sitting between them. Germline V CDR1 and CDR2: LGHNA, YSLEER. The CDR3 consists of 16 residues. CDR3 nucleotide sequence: TGCGCCAGCAGCCAAGAGGAGACAGGATATCTTTACGAGCAGTACTTC. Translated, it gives CASSQEETGYLYEQYF.

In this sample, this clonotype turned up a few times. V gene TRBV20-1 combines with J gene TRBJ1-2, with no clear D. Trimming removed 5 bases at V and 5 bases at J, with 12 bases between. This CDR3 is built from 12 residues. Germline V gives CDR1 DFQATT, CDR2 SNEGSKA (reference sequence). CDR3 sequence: CSARRVTYGYTF. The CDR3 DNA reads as TGCAGTGCTCGTCGGGTTACATATGGCTACACCTTC.

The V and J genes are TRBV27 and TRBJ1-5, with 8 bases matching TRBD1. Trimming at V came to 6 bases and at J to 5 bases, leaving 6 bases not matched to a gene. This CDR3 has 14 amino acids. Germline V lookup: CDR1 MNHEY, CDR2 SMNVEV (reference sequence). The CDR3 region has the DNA TGTGCCAGCAGAGTACAGGGGGAGCATCAGCCCCAGCATTTT. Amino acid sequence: CASRVQGEHQPQHF.

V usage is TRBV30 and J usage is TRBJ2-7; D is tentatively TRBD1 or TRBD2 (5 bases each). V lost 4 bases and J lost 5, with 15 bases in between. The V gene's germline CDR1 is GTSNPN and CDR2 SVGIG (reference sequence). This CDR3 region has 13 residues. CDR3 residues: CAWKAILGDEQYF. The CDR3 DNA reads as TGTGCCTGGAAAGCGATTTTGGGGGACGAGCAGTACTTC.

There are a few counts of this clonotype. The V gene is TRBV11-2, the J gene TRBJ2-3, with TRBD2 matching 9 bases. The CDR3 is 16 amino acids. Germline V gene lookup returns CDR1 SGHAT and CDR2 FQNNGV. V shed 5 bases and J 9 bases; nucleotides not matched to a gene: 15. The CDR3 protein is CASSPAAGGAAETQYF. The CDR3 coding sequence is TGTGCCAGCAGCCCGGCGGCGGGGGGGGCGGCTGAAACGCAGTATTTT. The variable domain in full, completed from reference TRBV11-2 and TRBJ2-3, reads EAGVAQSPRYKIIEKRQSVAFWCNPISGHATLYWYQQILGQGPKLLIQFQNNGVVDDSQLPKDRFSAERLKGVDSTLKIQPAKLEDSAVYLCASSPAAGGAAETQYFGPGTRLTVL.

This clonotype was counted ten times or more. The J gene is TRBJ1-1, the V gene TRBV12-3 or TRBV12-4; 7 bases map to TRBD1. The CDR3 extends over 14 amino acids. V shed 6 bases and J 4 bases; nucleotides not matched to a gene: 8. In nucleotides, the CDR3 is TGTGCCAGCAGACCGACAGGGAGGGGCACTGAAGCTTTCTTT. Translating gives CASRPTGRGTEAFF.

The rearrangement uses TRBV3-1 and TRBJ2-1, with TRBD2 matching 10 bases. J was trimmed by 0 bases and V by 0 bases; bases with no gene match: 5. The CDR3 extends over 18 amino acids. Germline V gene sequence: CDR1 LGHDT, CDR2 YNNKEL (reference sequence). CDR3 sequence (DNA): TGTGCCAGCAGCCAAGAGGTAGCGGGAGGAAGCTCCTACAATGAGCAGTTCTTC. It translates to CASSQEVAGGSSYNEQFF.

CDR3 sequence (DNA): TGTGCCAGCAGTTACTCGCAGAGCTCCTACGAGCAGTACTTC. Protein sequence: CASSYSQSSYEQYF. The chain combines TRBV6-5 with TRBJ2-7; D is ambiguous. Per the germline V gene, CDR1 is MNHEY and CDR2 is SVGAGI. The CDR3 runs to 14 residues. Trimming cost V 0 bases and J 0 bases, with 6 bases left between them.

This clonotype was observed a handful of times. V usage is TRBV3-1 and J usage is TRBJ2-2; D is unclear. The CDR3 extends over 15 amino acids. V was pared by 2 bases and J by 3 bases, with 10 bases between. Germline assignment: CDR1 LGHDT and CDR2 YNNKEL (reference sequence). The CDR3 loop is CASSQYGRHTGELFF. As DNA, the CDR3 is TGTGCCAGCAGCCAATATGGCAGGCACACCGGGGAGCTGTTTTTT.

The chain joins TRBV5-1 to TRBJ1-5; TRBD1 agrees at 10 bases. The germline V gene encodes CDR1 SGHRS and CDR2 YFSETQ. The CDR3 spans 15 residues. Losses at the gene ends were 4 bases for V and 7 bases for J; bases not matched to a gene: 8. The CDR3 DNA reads TGCGCCAGCAGCCGCCGGGACAGGGGTTGGCAGCCCCAGCATTTT. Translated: CASSRRDRGWQPQHF. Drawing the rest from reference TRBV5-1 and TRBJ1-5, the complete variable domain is KAGVTQTPRYLIKTRGQQVTLSCSPISGHRSVSWYQQTPGQGLQFLFEYFSETQRNKGNFPGRFSGRQFSNSRSEMNVSTLELGDSALYLCASSRRDRGWQPQHFGDGTRLSIL.

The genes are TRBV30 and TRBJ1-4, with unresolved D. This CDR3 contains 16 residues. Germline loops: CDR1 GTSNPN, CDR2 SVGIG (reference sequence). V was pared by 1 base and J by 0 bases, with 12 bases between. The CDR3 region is CAWSDRWTATNEKLFF. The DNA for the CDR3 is TGTGCCTGGAGTGACCGCTGGACCGCAACTAATGAAAAACTGTTTTTT.

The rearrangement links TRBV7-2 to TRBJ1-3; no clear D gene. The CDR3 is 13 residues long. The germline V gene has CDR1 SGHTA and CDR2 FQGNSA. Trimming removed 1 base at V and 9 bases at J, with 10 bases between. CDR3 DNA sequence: TGTGCCAGCAGCTTAGACGAGCGGGGCACCATATATTTT. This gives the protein CASSLDERGTIYF. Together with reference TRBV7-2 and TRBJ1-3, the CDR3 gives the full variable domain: GAGVSQSPSNKVTEKGKDVELRCDPISGHTALYWYRQSLGQGLEFLIYFQGNSAPDKSGLPSDRFSAERTGGSVSTLTIQRTQQEDSAVYLCASSLDERGTIYFGEGSWLTVV.

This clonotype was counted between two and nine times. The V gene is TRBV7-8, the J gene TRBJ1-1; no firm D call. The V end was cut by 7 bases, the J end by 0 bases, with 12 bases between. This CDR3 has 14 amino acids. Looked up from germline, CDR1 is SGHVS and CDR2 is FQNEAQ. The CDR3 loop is CASNRGLMNTEAFF. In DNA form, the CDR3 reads TGTGCCAGCAACCGAGGACTGATGAACACTGAAGCTTTCTTT.

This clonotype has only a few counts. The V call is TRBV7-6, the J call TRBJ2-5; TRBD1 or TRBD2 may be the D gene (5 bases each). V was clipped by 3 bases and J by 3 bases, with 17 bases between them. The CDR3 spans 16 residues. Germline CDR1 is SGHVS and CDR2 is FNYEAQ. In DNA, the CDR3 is TGTGCCAGCAGCTTTGGGGTGGGAGACAGAAAAGAGACCCAGTACTTC. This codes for CASSFGVGDRKETQYF.

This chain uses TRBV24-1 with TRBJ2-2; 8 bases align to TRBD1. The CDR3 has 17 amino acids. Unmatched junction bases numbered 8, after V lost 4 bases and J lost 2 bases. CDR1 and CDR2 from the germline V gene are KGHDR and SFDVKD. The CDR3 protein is CATSEPSGQANTGELFF. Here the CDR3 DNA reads TGTGCCACCAGTGAACCGTCGGGACAGGCTAACACCGGGGAGCTGTTTTTT.

The CDR3 DNA sequence: TGTGCCAGCAGCCAAGAATTACAGCTGTACTTC. Protein sequence: CASSQELQLYF. The chain has TRBV3-1 and TRBJ2-7, with D hard to call. The ends were cut back, 0 bases at V and 12 bases at J, with 9 bases in the middle. The CDR3 consists of 11 residues. CDR1 LGHDT and CDR2 YNNKEL come from the germline V gene (reference sequence).

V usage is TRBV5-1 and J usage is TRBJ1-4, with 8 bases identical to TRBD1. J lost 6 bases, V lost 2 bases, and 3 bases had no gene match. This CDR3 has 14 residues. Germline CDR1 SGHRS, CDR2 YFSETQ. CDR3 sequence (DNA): TGCGCCAGCAGCTTTGGACAGGGAGATGAAAAACTGTTTTTT. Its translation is CASSFGQGDEKLFF.

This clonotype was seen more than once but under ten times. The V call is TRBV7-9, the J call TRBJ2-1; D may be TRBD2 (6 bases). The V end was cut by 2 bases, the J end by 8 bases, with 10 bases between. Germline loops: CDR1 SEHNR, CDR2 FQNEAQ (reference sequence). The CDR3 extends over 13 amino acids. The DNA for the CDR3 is TGTGCCAGCAGCTTAATCGGGAGACATGAGCAGTTCTTC. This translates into CASSLIGRHEQFF.

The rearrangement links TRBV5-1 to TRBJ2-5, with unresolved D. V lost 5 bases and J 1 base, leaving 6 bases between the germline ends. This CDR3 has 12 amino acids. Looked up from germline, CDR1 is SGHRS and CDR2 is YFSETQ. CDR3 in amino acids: CASSKIQETQYF. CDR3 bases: TGCGCCAGCAGTAAGATCCAAGAGACCCAGTACTTC.

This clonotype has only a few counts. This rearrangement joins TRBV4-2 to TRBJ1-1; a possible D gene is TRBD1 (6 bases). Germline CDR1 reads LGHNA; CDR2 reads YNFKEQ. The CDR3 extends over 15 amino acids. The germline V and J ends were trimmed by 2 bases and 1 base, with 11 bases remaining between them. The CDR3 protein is CASSQRQASNTEAFF. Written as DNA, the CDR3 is TGTGCCAGCAGCCAACGACAGGCCTCGAACACTGAAGCTTTCTTT.

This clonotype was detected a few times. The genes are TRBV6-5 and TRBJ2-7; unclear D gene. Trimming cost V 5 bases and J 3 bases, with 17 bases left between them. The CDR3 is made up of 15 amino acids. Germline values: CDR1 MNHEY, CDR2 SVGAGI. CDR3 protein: CASSELYRVNYEQYF. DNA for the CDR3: TGTGCCAGCAGTGAACTTTACCGGGTGAACTACGAGCAGTACTTC.

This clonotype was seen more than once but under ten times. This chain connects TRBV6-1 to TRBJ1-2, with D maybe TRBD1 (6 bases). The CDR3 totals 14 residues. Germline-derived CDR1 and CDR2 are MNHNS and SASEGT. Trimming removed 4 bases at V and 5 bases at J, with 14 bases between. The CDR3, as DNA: TGTGCCAGCAGTGTCGCAGGGGCGGAATATGGCTACACCTTC. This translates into CASSVAGAEYGYTF.

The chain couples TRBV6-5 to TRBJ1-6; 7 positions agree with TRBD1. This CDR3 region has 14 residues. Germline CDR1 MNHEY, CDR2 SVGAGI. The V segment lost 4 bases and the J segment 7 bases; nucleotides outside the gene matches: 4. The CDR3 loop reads CASSWGTENSPLHF. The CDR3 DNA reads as TGTGCCAGCAGTTGGGGGACAGAGAATTCACCCCTCCACTTT.

The CDR3 sequence: CASSVGVAGAKNIQYF. CDR3 DNA: TGTGCCAGCAGCGTCGGGGTAGCGGGAGCCAAAAACATTCAGTACTTC. The J gene is TRBJ2-4, the V gene TRBV9; 7 bases map to TRBD2. This CDR3 spans 16 amino acids. The V segment lost 2 bases and the J segment 0 bases; nucleotides outside the gene matches: 5. Germline V CDR1 and CDR2: SGDLS, YYNGEE.

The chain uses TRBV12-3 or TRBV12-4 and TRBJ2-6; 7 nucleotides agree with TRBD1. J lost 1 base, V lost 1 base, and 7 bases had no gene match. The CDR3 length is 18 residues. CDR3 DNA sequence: TGTGCCAGCAGTTTAGGACAGGGTAAGGCTTCTGGGGCCAACGTCCTGACTTTC. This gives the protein CASSLGQGKASGANVLTF.

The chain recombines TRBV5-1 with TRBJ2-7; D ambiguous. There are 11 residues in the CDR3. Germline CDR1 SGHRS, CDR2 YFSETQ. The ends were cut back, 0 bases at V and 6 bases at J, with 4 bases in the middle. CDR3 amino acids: CASSLEAEQYF. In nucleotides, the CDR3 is TGCGCCAGCAGCTTGGAAGCCGAGCAGTACTTC.